A selection of T cell receptor beta chains follows, all from one sample in a study of OX40 agonist ivuxolimab in advanced cancers. Method: immunoSEQ multiplex PCR; TCRdb's copy keeps in-frame clones and lacks some. The sample records just over 20,000 clones, 65% to 80% being singletons. Sequences were derived from CD4+ or CD8+ T cells sorted from blood, sampled in a trial of the OX40 agonist ivuxolimab. The receptors originated from an adult with an advanced solid tumor such as melanoma, head and neck, liver or kidney cancer. Each CDR3 is given without its conserved first and last residue.

v_gene	j_gene	CDR3aa
TRBV18	TRBJ2-2	ASSPPVRRGVAATGELF
TRBV7-3	TRBJ2-3	ASSLGAATDTQY
TRBV10-3	TRBJ1-2	AISDPRAGYYGYT
TRBV5-5	TRBJ2-1	ASSFSSGDIWEQF
TRBV6-6	TRBJ2-3	ASSRQGSTDTQY
TRBV11-2	TRBJ1-4	ASSPKAGKKLF
TRBV7-2	TRBJ1-1	ASSWTDQNTEAF
TRBV6-1	TRBJ2-7	ASGGVLRYEQY
TRBV6-1	TRBJ2-7	ASSGDVRSYEQY
TRBV27	TRBJ1-6	ASSPRRTGGYNSPLH
TRBV18	TRBJ1-1	ASSPPGATEAF
TRBV5-5	TRBJ2-7	ASSPVTGAVYEQY
TRBV7-3	TRBJ2-7	ASSLATGRSYEQY
TRBV29-1	TRBJ1-2	SVLDRGRDGYT
TRBV19	TRBJ2-1	ASSKTGGGYNEQF
TRBV19	TRBJ1-2	ASSIDLPTSGYT
TRBV7-2	TRBJ2-1	ASSLYPFGQGGLADEQF
TRBV2	TRBJ2-3	ASSEGMTTDTQY
TRBV5-8	TRBJ2-4	ASSGGGAKNIQY
TRBV5-1	TRBJ1-6	ASSFGTLQSPLH
TRBV6-5	TRBJ1-5	ASRSGPNQPQH
TRBV29-1	TRBJ2-3	SAEARSWQRTQY
TRBV10-2	TRBJ2-1	ASRTSGGGNEQF
TRBV5-6	TRBJ1-3	ASSEGWGTIY
TRBV7-9	TRBJ1-2	ASSSMGSNYGYT
TRBV30	TRBJ2-7	AWSQGWDSSYEQY
TRBV11-2	TRBJ2-1	ASSYGGTPLEEQF
TRBV7-8	TRBJ2-3	ASSPRWGTRGPSSTDTQY
TRBV6-1	TRBJ2-7	ASSETGRVEQY
TRBV6-5	TRBJ1-2	ASTKQDNYGYT
TRBV6-6	TRBJ1-1	ASSYSTGNTEAF
TRBV5-1	TRBJ2-3	ASSSRTSGGADTQY
TRBV7-9	TRBJ1-4	ASSLPPGQTNEKLF
TRBV5-6	TRBJ2-4	ASTTLGPTLAKNIQY
TRBV19	TRBJ1-4	ASSIDGATRGKLF
TRBV6-5	TRBJ2-3	ASSYWGQGRSDTQY
TRBV5-1	TRBJ2-2	ASSPTTGRNTGELF
TRBV19	TRBJ1-1	ASSVGGLDTEAF
TRBV5-1	TRBJ2-2	ASSLLAGGPTGELF
TRBV5-6	TRBJ1-6	ASSWGRDSSPLH
TRBV11-2	TRBJ2-4	ASSAVQGAKENIQY
TRBV21-1	TRBJ2-3	ASSKSGGTDTQY
TRBV7-9	TRBJ1-6	ASSLVATQNSPLH
TRBV5-4	TRBJ2-1	ASSLGQGVSYNEQF
TRBV7-2	TRBJ1-1	ASSLDWGNRNTEAF
TRBV25-1	TRBJ1-6	ASSEGYNSPLH
TRBV7-9	TRBJ2-2	ASTLRGGGAVGELF
TRBV10-3	TRBJ1-1	AIRATGMNTEAF
TRBV6-5	TRBJ1-1	ASSQLRAEAF
TRBV6-1	TRBJ2-1	ANSRAGGYNEQF